This TCR beta chain originates from a study of chemoradiotherapy in HPV16-positive cancers. Study details: A couple of HPV16-positive patients' cells yielded candidate HPV-specific clones and common motifs. Notes on the study in general: HPV-specific T cells were functionally defined from only two HPV16-positive patients.

Concerning this clone itself: The antigen is undetermined.

Assay used: immunoSEQ multiplex PCR; TCRdb lists only in-frame clones, some missing. The repertoire holds 9,500 to 15,000 clones, with about three quarters as singletons. The V gene's germline CDR1 is SGHTA and CDR2 FQGNSA. Trimming stripped 4 bases from V and 7 bases from J, with 10 bases between. The CDR3 totals 12 residues. This sample was gathered from a patient who underwent chemoradiotherapy. The TCR sequence derives from a human donor with HPV-associated anogenital cancer. The J gene is TRBJ1-2, the V gene TRBV7-2; TRBD1 might be the D (5 bases). The CDR3 loop reads CASSSGVRGYTF. The CDR3 bases are TGTGCCAGCAGCTCGGGGGTTCGTGGCTACACCTTC.